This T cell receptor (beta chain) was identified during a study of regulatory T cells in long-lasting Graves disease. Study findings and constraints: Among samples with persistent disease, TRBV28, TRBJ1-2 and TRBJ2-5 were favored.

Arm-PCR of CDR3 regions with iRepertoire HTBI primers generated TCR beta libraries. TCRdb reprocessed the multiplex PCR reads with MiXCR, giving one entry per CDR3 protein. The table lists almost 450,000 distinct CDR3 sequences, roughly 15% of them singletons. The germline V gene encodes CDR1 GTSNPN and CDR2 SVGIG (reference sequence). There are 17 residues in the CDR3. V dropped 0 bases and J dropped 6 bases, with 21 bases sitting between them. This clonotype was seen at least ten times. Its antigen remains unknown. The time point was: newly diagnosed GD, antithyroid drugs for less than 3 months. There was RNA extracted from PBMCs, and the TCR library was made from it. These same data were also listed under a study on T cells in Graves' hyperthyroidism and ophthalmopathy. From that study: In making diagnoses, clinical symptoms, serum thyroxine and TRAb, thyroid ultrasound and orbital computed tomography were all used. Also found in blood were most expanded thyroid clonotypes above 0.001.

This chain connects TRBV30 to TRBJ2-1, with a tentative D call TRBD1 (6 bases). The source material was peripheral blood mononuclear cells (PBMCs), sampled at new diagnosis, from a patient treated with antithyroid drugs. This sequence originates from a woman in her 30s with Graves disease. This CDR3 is CAWSVRAWGPRGNEQFF. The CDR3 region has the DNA TGTGCCTGGAGTGTTCGGGCGTGGGGGCCGCGTGGCAATGAGCAGTTCTTC. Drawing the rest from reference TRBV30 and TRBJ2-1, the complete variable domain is SQTIHQWPATLVQPVGSPLSLECTVEGTSNPNLYWYRQAAGRGLQLLFYSVGIGQISSEVPQNLSASRPQDRQFILSSKKLLLSDSGFYLCAWSVRAWGPRGNEQFFGPGTRLTVL.